This passage covers 5 T cell receptor beta chains from one sample sequenced in a study of blood T cell repertoires in COVID-19 (TCRdb year 2020). The method was the immunoSEQ multiplex PCR assay. TCRdb obtained this table from immuneACCESS and retained in-frame rearrangements with V and J assigned. These tables miss some clones; where compared with another copy, unresolved V genes account for less than half of the shortfall, and the remainder is unexplained. The sample table records about 270,000 clones; around 87% of these occur just once. 2% to 3% of the sample is held by the ten biggest clonotypes. The sequenced sample consisted of peripheral blood. The receptors shown here come from a woman in her 50s with acute or convalescent COVID-19.

The rearrangement uses TRBV7-3 and TRBJ1-6, with D hard to call. The CDR3 totals 12 residues. In germline, CDR1 is SGHTA, CDR2 FQGTGA. Trimming removed 2 bases at V and 11 bases at J, with 7 bases between. The CDR3 sequence: CASSLLIPPLHF. The CDR3 DNA follows: TGTGCCAGCAGCTTATTAATCCCACCCCTCCACTTT. Full variable domain (rest looked up from reference TRBV7-3 and TRBJ1-6): GAGVSQTPSNKVTEKGKYVELRCDPISGHTALYWYRQSLGQGPEFLIYFQGTGAADDSGLPNDRFFAVRPEGSVSTLKIQRTERGDSAVYLCASSLLIPPLHFGNGTRLTVT.

CDR3 in DNA: TGTGCCAGCAGCTTAATTGGGGCCGGGACAGGGGGCTCTTATGCTGAAGCTTTCTTT. Protein sequence: CASSLIGAGTGGSYAEAFF. V and J are TRBV7-3 and TRBJ1-1; TRBD1 agrees at 12 bases. J was trimmed by 6 bases and V by 1 base; bases with no gene match: 15. CDR3 length: 19 residues. Germline V gene sequence: CDR1 SGHTA, CDR2 FQGTGA.

The V gene is TRBV7-3, the J gene TRBJ2-7; 13 nucleotides agree with TRBD2. V lost 5 bases and J lost 3; bases outside the gene matches: 4. The germline gives CDR1 SGHTA, CDR2 FQGTGA. The CDR3 contains 15 residues. The CDR3 reads CASSPGLAGDYEQYF. CDR3 DNA sequence: TGTGCCAGCAGCCCTGGACTAGCGGGGGACTACGAGCAGTACTTC. Full variable domain (rest looked up from reference TRBV7-3 and TRBJ2-7): GAGVSQTPSNKVTEKGKYVELRCDPISGHTALYWYRQSLGQGPEFLIYFQGTGAADDSGLPNDRFFAVRPEGSVSTLKIQRTERGDSAVYLCASSPGLAGDYEQYFGPGTRLTVT.

The chain recombines TRBV28 with TRBJ2-7; 7 nucleotides agree with TRBD2. V shed 7 bases, J shed 2 bases, and the junction held 8 bases outside the gene matches. The CDR3 length is 14 residues. CDR1 is MDHEN, CDR2 SYDVKM, per germline. CDR3: CASKAGTNAYEQYF. The CDR3 DNA reads TGTGCCAGCAAGGCCGGGACTAATGCCTACGAGCAGTACTTC.

This chain links TRBV28 with TRBJ2-6; D is uncertain. Germline CDR1 MDHEN, CDR2 SYDVKM. CDR3 length: 16 amino acids. V lost 7 bases and J 1 base, leaving 14 bases between the germline ends. The CDR3 loop is CASTRGTFSGANVLTF. CDR3 coding DNA: TGTGCCAGCACCAGAGGAACCTTTTCTGGGGCCAACGTCCTGACTTTC.